Below are 19 T cell receptor beta chains sequenced from a single sample in a study of cytomegalovirus exposure and HLA in healthy donors. Use of 60 Vbeta and 13 Jbeta primers characterized the PCR. The data were produced by immunoSEQ multiplex PCR, yet TCRdb's version contains in-frame clones alone and is incomplete. Here the sample spans around 63,000 clones, around 80% being singletons. Sample: PBMCs. The receptors derive from a woman under 40 in good health and CMV-seronegative.

The J gene is TRBJ2-5, the V gene TRBV11-3; D is perhaps TRBD2 (6 bases). The ends were cut back, 4 bases at V and 0 bases at J, with 15 bases in the middle. Germline V CDR1 and CDR2: SGHNT, YENEEA. The CDR3 covers 16 residues. The CDR3 DNA follows: TGTGCCAGCAGCTACCCCCGAGCTAGCGACCAAGAGACCCAGTACTTC. Translating it yields CASSYPRASDQETQYF.

The chain links TRBV5-8 to TRBJ2-6; TRBD1 aligns across 7 bases. The germline CDR1 and CDR2 sequences are SGHTS and YDEGEE. This CDR3 region has 15 residues. Trimming cost V 4 bases and J 1 base; bases outside gene matches: 2. The CDR3: CASSRQGSGANVLTF. For the CDR3, the DNA is TGTGCCAGCAGCCGACAGGGATCTGGGGCCAACGTCCTGACTTTC.

The chain has TRBV18 and TRBJ1-1; TRBD1 is a possible D gene (6 bases). The CDR3 loop spans 15 amino acids. Germline lookup yields CDR1 KGHSH and CDR2 LQKENI. Trimming left V 2 bases short and J 7 bases short, with 17 bases between. CDR3 coding DNA: TGTGCCAGCTCACCAACCGAGGGGGTGACGGGTGAAGCTTTCTTT. Residues: CASSPTEGVTGEAFF. The complete variable domain, with remaining parts taken from reference TRBV18 and TRBJ1-1, reads NAGVMQNPRHLVRRRGQEARLRCSPMKGHSHVYWYRQLPEEGLKFMVYLQKENIIDESGMPKERFSAEFPKEGPSILRIQQVVRGDSAAYFCASSPTEGVTGEAFFGQGTRLTVV.

The rearrangement uses TRBV7-9 and TRBJ1-2; D is unresolved. The V and J ends lost 5 bases and 1 base respectively, with 14 bases between them. The V gene's germline CDR1 is SEHNR and CDR2 FQNEAQ (reference sequence). The CDR3 runs to 15 residues. The CDR3 region has the DNA TGTGCCAGCAGCGGAGCCGGTACTTTTAACTATGGCTACACCTTC. This sequence encodes CASSGAGTFNYGYTF.

Points on this clone: No DNA is shown, since the ends of the CDR3 on it are uncertain; the CDR3 is the one TCRdb lists. The chain joins TRBV4-1 to TRBJ2-5; the table's D call, TRBD2, was not checked against the DNA. CDR1 and CDR2 from the germline V gene are MGHRA and YSYEKL. 19 amino acids form the CDR3, both terminal residues included. Here the CDR3 reads CASSQASPRGSLYQETQYF.

The CDR3 DNA follows: TGTGCCAGCAGCTACCGGACAGGCGTGAACACTGAAGCTTTCTTT. This codes for CASSYRTGVNTEAFF. The chain has TRBV5-6 and TRBJ1-1, with 7 bases that match TRBD1. The CDR3 extends over 15 amino acids. The germline V gene has CDR1 SGHDT and CDR2 YYEEEE. J was trimmed by 0 bases and V by 3 bases; bases with no gene match: 5.

This clone was counted a few times. The V and J genes are TRBV4-3 and TRBJ1-1, with 11 nucleotides matching TRBD1. V dropped 3 bases and J dropped 1; count of bases not matched to a gene: 1. Germline V lookup: CDR1 LGHNA, CDR2 YSLEER. The length of the CDR3 is 15 residues. CDR3 DNA sequence: TGCGCCAGCAGCCACGGACAGGGGGCGAACACTGAAGCTTTCTTT. Protein sequence: CASSHGQGANTEAFF.

The gene calls are TRBV7-8 and TRBJ1-4; D is undetermined. The germline V gene encodes CDR1 SGHVS and CDR2 FQNEAQ. CDR3 length: 16 residues. V lost 5 bases, J lost 2 bases, and 15 bases lay in between. CDR3 DNA sequence: TGTGCCAGCAGCCTCGGATCGGCGGGGACTAATGAAAAACTGTTTTTT. It yields the protein CASSLGSAGTNEKLFF.

There are a few counts of this clone. This chain joins TRBV13 and TRBJ2-1; TRBD2 agrees at 7 bases. The CDR3 is 12 residues long. Germline V gene lookup returns CDR1 PRHDT and CDR2 FYEKMQ (reference sequence). Trimming took 1 base from V and 12 from J; bases not matched to a gene: 3. This CDR3 is CASSLESSGQFF. The CDR3 DNA reads as TGTGCCAGCAGCTTAGAGTCTAGCGGGCAGTTCTTC.

The V call is TRBV21-1, the J call TRBJ2-7; the D call of TRBD2 is as the table states it, not checked on the DNA. TRBV21-1 corresponds to a pseudogene. There are 13 residues in the CDR3. CDR3 region: CASSKWRDYEQYF. The CDR3 bases are TGTGCCAGCAGCAAATGGAGGGACTACGAGCAGTACTTC.

V and J are TRBV27 and TRBJ1-5; 12 bases map to TRBD1. Germline loops: CDR1 MNHEY, CDR2 SMNVEV (reference sequence). There are 17 residues in the CDR3. The V segment lost 5 bases and the J segment 1 base; nucleotides outside the gene matches: 6. The CDR3 region is CASSPGQGAVSNQPQHF. Here the CDR3 DNA reads TGTGCCAGCAGTCCGGGACAGGGGGCGGTGAGCAATCAGCCCCAGCATTTT.

There are a few counts of this clone. The J gene is TRBJ2-3, the V gene TRBV29-1, with 7 bases identical to TRBD1. CDR3 length: 15 amino acids. The trim removed 6 bases at V and 4 bases at J, leaving 13 bases unmatched. CDR1 SQVTM and CDR2 ANQGSEA come from the germline V gene. CDR3 coding DNA: TGCAGCGTGACAGGGACCAGTACAACGGCAGATACGCAGTATTTT. Translating it yields CSVTGTSTTADTQYF.

The chain couples TRBV15 to TRBJ1-1; D is possibly TRBD1 (5 bases). CDR3 length: 15 residues. Germline V gene sequence: CDR1 LNHNV, CDR2 YYDKDF (reference sequence). V lost 0 bases, J lost 0 bases, and 8 bases lay in between. CDR3 sequence reads: CATSRDRGMNTEAFF. The CDR3 DNA is TGTGCCACCAGCAGAGATCGGGGGATGAACACTGAAGCTTTCTTT.

The rearrangement uses TRBV2 and TRBJ2-7; 7 nucleotides line up with TRBD1. Unmatched junction bases numbered 14, after V lost 5 bases and J lost 7 bases. This CDR3 spans 15 amino acids. The germline V gene encodes CDR1 SNHLY and CDR2 FYNNEI. CDR3 loop: CASSSVLKGAGEQYV. The CDR3 DNA reads as TGTGCCAGCAGTTCTGTCCTGAAGGGGGCAGGAGAGCAGTACGTC.

This chain connects TRBV27 to TRBJ1-1; D is possibly TRBD1 (6 bases). This CDR3 is 16 amino acids long. The germline V gene has CDR1 MNHEY and CDR2 SMNVEV (reference sequence). V lost 5 bases and J 0 bases, leaving 16 bases between the germline ends. CDR3 amino acids: CASSNIGQTLNTEAFF. The CDR3 coding sequence is TGTGCCAGCAGTAACATCGGACAGACTTTGAACACTGAAGCTTTCTTT.

The chain recombines TRBV19 with TRBJ1-1, with D uncertain. The length of the CDR3 is 15 residues. Trimming removed 3 bases from V and 0 bases from J, with 11 bases in between. Germline V CDR1 and CDR2: LNHDA, SQIVND (reference sequence). The CDR3 DNA is TGTGCCAGTAGTATTGTCCTAGTTATGAACACTGAAGCTTTCTTT. Translated, it gives CASSIVLVMNTEAFF.

This chain uses TRBV6-6 with TRBJ2-3; 10 bases match TRBD1. Germline V gives CDR1 MNHNY, CDR2 SVGAGI (reference sequence). With V trimmed by 2 bases and J by 3 bases, 5 bases remained unmatched. This CDR3 contains 16 residues. The CDR3 DNA is TGTGCCAGCAGTTACAGAAAGGGACAGGGGACAGATACGCAGTATTTT. Translation gives CASSYRKGQGTDTQYF.

The rearrangement links TRBV2 to TRBJ1-2; D possibly corresponds to TRBD1 (5 bases). CDR3 length: 11 residues. Germline V gives CDR1 SNHLY, CDR2 FYNNEI. V lost 7 bases to trimming and J lost 7 bases, with 10 bases between them. The CDR3 loop reads CASTGTGGYTF. The DNA of the CDR3 is TGTGCCAGCACTGGGACTGGTGGCTACACCTTC.

This clone has only a few counts. The V gene is TRBV6-1, the J gene TRBJ1-2; no clear D. Trimming took 6 bases from V and 0 from J, leaving 8 bases between them. From germline, CDR1 is MNHNS and CDR2 SASEGT. The CDR3 sequence is 13 residues long. This CDR3 is CASRIGTNYGYTF. The CDR3 DNA reads as TGTGCCAGCAGGATCGGGACTAACTATGGCTACACCTTC.